A selection of T cell receptor beta chains follows, all from one sample in a study of cytotoxic CD8 clonotypes in ibrutinib-treated CLL. Method: immunoSEQ multiplex PCR; TCRdb's copy keeps in-frame clones and lacks some. The sample lists approximately 100,000 clones, approximately 82% seen once, with about 34% in the top ten. Sequencing used PBMCs, obtained after 12 months of ibrutinib treatment. These receptors came from a human donor with chronic lymphocytic leukemia. CDR3s leave out the opening cysteine and the closing phenylalanine or tryptophan. A D gene is named only where the DNA matches it firmly.

CDR3 protein | J gene | V gene | D gene
ASSLSSWGAYEQY | TRBJ2-7 | TRBV28 | -
ASSPGGAADEAF | TRBJ1-1 | TRBV4-1 | -
ASSSGTGVNQPQH | TRBJ1-5 | TRBV28 | TRBD1
ASRRQGGEQF | TRBJ2-1 | TRBV2 | TRBD1
AISESGAHGQF | TRBJ2-1 | TRBV10-3 | -
ASSPVGVGEKLF | TRBJ1-4 | TRBV7-6 | -
ASSAQGLAGGGALNIQY | TRBJ2-4 | TRBV2 | TRBD2
ASRVSGGTYNEQF | TRBJ2-1 | TRBV25-1 | TRBD2
ASSFPDRPYGYT | TRBJ1-2 | TRBV7-2 | -
ASSLEGPGELF | TRBJ2-2 | TRBV5-1 | -
ASAASEFADTQY | TRBJ2-3 | TRBV2 | -
ASSVAGVRSYEQY | TRBJ2-7 | TRBV6-6 | -
ASSLMEGTEAF | TRBJ1-1 | TRBV4-2 | -
ASSPIGQGSYNEQF | TRBJ2-1 | TRBV14 | -
ASSFRIGTEAF | TRBJ1-1 | TRBV5-1 | -
ASSLQGNQPQH | TRBJ1-5 | TRBV5-4 | -
ASYRERSGGYT | TRBJ1-2 | TRBV6-1 | -
ASSLLRSPLH | TRBJ1-6 | TRBV28 | -
ASSASTGVPIY | TRBJ1-2 | TRBV9 | TRBD1
SVAEGQAGSPLH | TRBJ1-6 | TRBV29-1 | TRBD1
ASSLGRGGNTIY | TRBJ1-3 | TRBV7-2 | -
ASINLGNTEAF | TRBJ1-1 | TRBV6-1 | -
ASRLGGDRDGYT | TRBJ1-2 | TRBV13 | -
ASSLQGDSETQY | TRBJ2-5 | TRBV5-1 | -